These 4 T cell receptor beta chains were sequenced from one sample in a study of early stage breast cancer tumors. The method was immunoSEQ multiplex PCR; TCRdb's version includes in-frame clones alone and lacks a portion of them. This table holds fewer than 30,000 clones, roughly 80% found once. The sequenced sample was blood. These receptors all come from a person between 60 and 69 years old with breast cancer.

The CDR3 sequence is CASGGGLSTEAFF. The CDR3 DNA reads as TGTGCCAGTGGCGGGGGCCTATCGACTGAAGCTTTCTTT. The chain links TRBV27 to TRBJ1-1; tentatively, D is TRBD1 (6 bases). The CDR3 is 13 amino acids. Germline V gene lookup returns CDR1 MNHEY and CDR2 SMNVEV (reference sequence). V lost 9 bases, J lost 5 bases, and 16 bases lay in between.

The CDR3 DNA follows: TGTGCCAGCAGCTTGAAACAGGGATACTCTGGAAACACCATATATTTT. This encodes CASSLKQGYSGNTIYF. The V and J genes are TRBV5-8 and TRBJ1-3, with D possibly TRBD1 on 6 matching bases. CDR1 is SGHTS, CDR2 YDEGEE, per germline. The CDR3 contains 16 residues. Trimming took off 1 base at V and 0 bases at J, with 11 bases between the two ends.

This clone was seen once. This chain links TRBV5-4 with TRBJ2-7; a weak D match, TRBD2 (6 bases). CDR1 and CDR2 (germline): SGHNT, YYREEE (reference sequence). This CDR3 has 14 amino acids. Trimming stripped 3 bases from V and 0 bases from J, with 10 bases between. CDR3 nucleotides: TGTGCCAGCAGCTGGGACTGGCGCTCCTACGAGCAGTACTTC. It specifies CASSWDWRSYEQYF.

The chain uses TRBV28 and TRBJ1-2; perhaps TRBD1 as D (5 bases). V was pared by 6 bases and J by 6 bases, with 17 bases between. Germline assignment: CDR1 MDHEN and CDR2 SYDVKM. The CDR3 is made up of 14 amino acids. The CDR3 coding sequence is TGTGCCAGCAGCCGAACAGGTTTTGGGGATGGCTACACCTTC. Encoded protein: CASSRTGFGDGYTF.